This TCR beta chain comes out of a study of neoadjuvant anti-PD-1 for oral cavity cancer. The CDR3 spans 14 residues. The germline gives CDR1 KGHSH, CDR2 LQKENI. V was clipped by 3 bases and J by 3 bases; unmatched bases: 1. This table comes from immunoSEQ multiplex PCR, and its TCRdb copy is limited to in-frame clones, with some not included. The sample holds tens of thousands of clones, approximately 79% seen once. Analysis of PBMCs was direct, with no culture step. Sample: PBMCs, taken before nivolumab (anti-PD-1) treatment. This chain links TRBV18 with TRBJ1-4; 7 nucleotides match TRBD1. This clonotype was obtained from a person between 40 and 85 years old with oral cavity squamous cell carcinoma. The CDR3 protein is CASSPTGANEKLFF. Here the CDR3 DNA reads TGTGCCAGCTCACCCACAGGGGCTAATGAAAAACTGTTTTTT. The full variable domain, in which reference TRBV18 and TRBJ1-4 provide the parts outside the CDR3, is NAGVMQNPRHLVRRRGQEARLRCSPMKGHSHVYWYRQLPEEGLKFMVYLQKENIIDESGMPKERFSAEFPKEGPSILRIQQVVRGDSAAYFCASSPTGANEKLFFGSGTQLSVL.